Each of the 21 T cell receptor beta chains below was sequenced from the same sample in a study of blood T cell repertoires in COVID-19. Sequencing used immunoSEQ multiplex PCR; TCRdb keeps in-frame clones, though not all of them. The table shows approximately 150,000 clones, with 85% to 90% occurring only once. What was sequenced was peripheral blood. Every receptor here comes from a woman in her sixties or seventies with active COVID-19.

This clone has a handful of counts. V usage is TRBV18 and J usage is TRBJ2-2, with 9 nucleotides matching TRBD2. Germline V gives CDR1 KGHSH, CDR2 LQKENI. There are 15 residues in the CDR3. V was pared by 2 bases and J by 3 bases, with 1 base of the junction left unmatched. The CDR3 region is CASSPIAGDTGELFF. CDR3 nucleotides: TGTGCCAGCTCACCAATAGCGGGAGACACCGGGGAGCTGTTTTTT.

Details on this clone: A read error may produce the germline difference seen at one junction end. The chain employs TRBV19 and TRBJ1-2; TRBD1 agrees at 7 bases. The CDR3 has 15 amino acids. Germline V lookup: CDR1 LNHDA, CDR2 SQIVND (reference sequence). CDR3: CASRVLNGTVYDYTF. DNA for the CDR3: TGTGCCAGTAGGGTTCTTAATGGGACAGTCTATGACTACACCTTC.

V is TRBV19 and J is TRBJ1-1; TRBD1 matches at 7 bases. Germline trimming cut 6 bases from V and 0 bases from J; bases unmatched to any gene: 1. Germline V gene lookup returns CDR1 LNHDA and CDR2 SQIVND (reference sequence). The CDR3 spans 13 residues. CDR3 nucleotides: TGTGCCAGTAGCAGGGGGATGAACACTGAAGCTTTCTTT. It encodes CASSRGMNTEAFF.

The rearrangement uses TRBV5-1 and TRBJ2-3; 9 bases map to TRBD2. CDR1 and CDR2 (germline): SGHRS, YFSETQ. With 2 bases clipped from V and 4 bases from J, the junction kept 2 bases outside the gene matches. The CDR3 spans 14 residues. CDR3 in amino acids: CASSFGGRADTQYF. The CDR3 DNA reads as TGCGCCAGCAGCTTCGGCGGGAGGGCAGATACGCAGTATTTT.

The V and J genes are TRBV2 and TRBJ2-3; D is ambiguous. Looked up from germline, CDR1 is SNHLY and CDR2 is FYNNEI. The CDR3 extends over 14 amino acids. Trimming took off 5 bases at V and 0 bases at J, with 9 bases between the two ends. CDR3 amino acids: CASSKQLSTDTQYF. CDR3 sequence (DNA): TGTGCCAGCAGTAAACAGCTGAGCACAGATACGCAGTATTTT.

Note on this clone: The missing conserved phenylalanine or tryptophan at the end of this CDR3 makes a read error likely. The DNA is left out, because the CDR3 cannot be placed on it with certainty; the CDR3 is given as TCRdb lists it. The rearrangement links TRBV28 to TRBJ2-7; no check of the table's D call, TRBD1, against the DNA was made. Germline V gene sequence: CDR1 MDHEN, CDR2 SYDVKM. The CDR3 totals 12 residues, both ends included. This CDR3 is CASSSLGTTSYY.

CDR3 loop: CASSQRGSRELFF. In DNA form, the CDR3 reads TGTGCCAGCAGCCAACGGGGTTCTAGGGAGCTGTTTTTT. V and J are TRBV7-2 and TRBJ2-2; D might be TRBD2 (5 bases). Germline V gene data show CDR1 as SGHTA and CDR2 as FQGNSA. V shed 5 bases and J shed 9 bases, with 13 bases lying between them. This CDR3 region has 13 residues.

CDR3 sequence reads: CASSYKQGRGNTEAFF. CDR3 coding DNA: TGTGCCAGCAGCTATAAACAGGGACGGGGGAACACTGAAGCTTTCTTT. The chain links TRBV7-9 to TRBJ1-1; the D gene is possibly TRBD1 (6 bases). The CDR3 has 16 residues. V was shortened by 4 bases and J by 1 base, with 16 bases between the two germline ends. Germline-derived CDR1 and CDR2 are SEHNR and FQNEAQ (reference sequence). Full variable domain (remainder filled in from reference TRBV7-9 and TRBJ1-1): DTGVSQNPRHKITKRGQNVTFRCDPISEHNRLYWYRQTLGQGPEFLTYFQNEAQLEKSRLLSDRFSAERPKGSFSTLEIQRTEQGDSAMYLCASSYKQGRGNTEAFFGQGTRLTVV.

The chain employs TRBV30 and TRBJ1-6; TRBD1 agrees at 7 bases. The CDR3 consists of 14 residues. From germline, CDR1 is GTSNPN and CDR2 SVGIG (reference sequence). After removal of 3 bases from V and 9 bases from J, the junction contained 8 bases not matched to a gene. The CDR3 is CAWRGTATSSPLHF. The CDR3 DNA follows: TGTGCCTGGAGGGGGACAGCCACCAGTTCACCCCTCCACTTT.

The genes are TRBV4-1 and TRBJ2-7; possible D gene TRBD2, 5 bases. Germline V gene lookup returns CDR1 MGHRA and CDR2 YSYEKL. The CDR3 sequence is 15 residues long. V was cut by 2 bases and J by 7 bases, with 18 bases left in between. The CDR3 nucleotides are TGCGCCAGCAGCCAAAAAGAGGGAGCCCGAGGGGAGCAGTACTTC. As protein: CASSQKEGARGEQYF.

This rearrangement joins TRBV6-5 to TRBJ1-1, with a tentative D call TRBD1 (5 bases). This CDR3 is 15 amino acids long. Germline values: CDR1 MNHEY, CDR2 SVGAGI. Trimming pared 6 bases from V and 4 bases from J, leaving 18 bases between. CDR3 residues: CASSLGPGGRTEAFF. The CDR3 bases are TGTGCCAGCAGCCTGGGGCCAGGAGGGCGCACTGAAGCTTTCTTT.

The chain has TRBV11-2 and TRBJ2-1, with D perhaps TRBD2 (6 bases). Germline values: CDR1 SGHAT, CDR2 FQNNGV. Trimming shortened V by 2 bases and J by 0 bases, and 8 bases separated the two germline ends. This CDR3 has 15 amino acids. In DNA, the CDR3 is TGTGCCAGCAGCTTAATCGGGAGCTCCTACAATGAGCAGTTCTTC. This translates into CASSLIGSSYNEQFF.

This rearrangement joins TRBV5-1 to TRBJ2-1, with TRBD2 matching 11 bases. V shed 4 bases and J 8 bases; nucleotides not matched to a gene: 5. The CDR3 totals 14 residues. Germline CDR1 and CDR2: SGHRS and YFSETQ. DNA for the CDR3: TGCGCCAGCAGCCCGGGACTAGCGGTCGATGAGCAGTTCTTC. Its protein is CASSPGLAVDEQFF.

The chain carries TRBV5-1 and TRBJ2-4; D perhaps matches TRBD1 (5 bases). Trimming removed 5 bases from V and 8 bases from J, with 17 bases in between. The length of the CDR3 is 14 residues. Per the germline V gene, CDR1 is SGHRS and CDR2 is YFSETQ. The chain's CDR3 is CASRTQGGEDIQYF. The DNA of the CDR3 is TGCGCCAGCAGAACCCAGGGCGGTGAAGACATTCAGTACTTC.

This chain connects TRBV28 to TRBJ2-7, with 7 bases lining up with TRBD2. Germline assignment: CDR1 MDHEN and CDR2 SYDVKM. The CDR3 extends over 13 amino acids. With 6 bases clipped from V and 6 bases from J, the junction kept 8 bases outside the gene matches. This chain's CDR3 is CASSPLQRGEQYF. The CDR3 DNA follows: TGTGCCAGCAGCCCCCTCCAGCGGGGCGAGCAGTACTTC.

The gene calls are TRBV27 and TRBJ1-2; tentatively, D is TRBD1 (5 bases). The CDR3 is 13 residues long. Germline CDR1 MNHEY, CDR2 SMNVEV (reference sequence). Trimming took 3 bases from V and 8 from J, leaving 13 bases between them. The CDR3 sequence: CASSFGGTRGYTF. CDR3 nucleotide sequence: TGTGCCAGCAGTTTTGGTGGGACTCGGGGCTACACCTTC.

The genes are TRBV5-5 and TRBJ2-5; the D is unclear. The V gene's germline CDR1 is SGHKS and CDR2 YYEKEE (reference sequence). This CDR3 is 13 amino acids long. V was clipped by 4 bases and J by 5 bases, with 12 bases between them. The CDR3 is CASSLPSSETQYF. The CDR3 bases are TGTGCCAGCAGCCTACCCTCGAGCGAGACCCAGTACTTC. The full variable domain, its missing parts supplied by reference TRBV5-5 and TRBJ2-5, is DAGVTQSPTHLIKTRGQQVTLRCSPISGHKSVSWYQQVLGQGPQFIFQYYEKEERGRGNFPDRFSARQFPNYSSELNVNALLLGDSALYLCASSLPSSETQYFGPGTRLLVL.

This chain uses TRBV28 with TRBJ1-1; 7 positions match TRBD1. Germline V lookup: CDR1 MDHEN, CDR2 SYDVKM. The CDR3 covers 16 residues. V was clipped by 5 bases and J by 5 bases; unmatched bases: 14. The CDR3 region has the DNA TGTGCCAGCAGTGCTAAGGATTACAGGGGTATTACTGAAGCTTTCTTT. This sequence encodes CASSAKDYRGITEAFF. Based on the CDR3 plus reference TRBV28 and TRBJ1-1, the full variable domain is DVKVTQSSRYLVKRTGEKVFLECVQDMDHENMFWYRQDPGLGLRLIYFSYDVKMKEKGDIPEGYSVSREKKERFSLILESASTNQTSMYLCASSAKDYRGITEAFFGQGTRLTVV.

The rearrangement links TRBV28 to TRBJ2-7; 8 bases match TRBD1. The CDR3 is 12 residues long. Trimming took 10 bases from V and 6 from J; bases not matched to a gene: 8. The V gene's germline CDR1 is MDHEN and CDR2 SYDVKM. The DNA of the CDR3 is TGTGCCACAGGACAGGGTCTGGCCGAGCAGTACTTC. Protein sequence: CATGQGLAEQYF.

The J gene is TRBJ2-5, the V gene TRBV24-1, with TRBD1 identical over 7 bases. Germline lookup yields CDR1 KGHDR and CDR2 SFDVKD. J lost 6 bases, V lost 6 bases, and 15 bases had no gene match. The CDR3 extends over 16 amino acids. CDR3 amino acids: CATSTDREHHPQTQYF. The CDR3 DNA reads as TGTGCCACCAGTACTGACAGGGAACACCATCCGCAGACCCAGTACTTC.

The chain combines TRBV19 with TRBJ2-7, with 8 bases lining up with TRBD1. Germline values: CDR1 LNHDA, CDR2 SQIVND (reference sequence). The junction had 14 bases not matched to a gene; V was cut back by 4 bases and J by 6 bases. The CDR3 has 16 amino acids. In DNA, the CDR3 is TGTGCCAGTAGTACCCTTCGGACAGGGAAGGGTGTCGAGCAGTACTTC. Its translation is CASSTLRTGKGVEQYF. Based on the CDR3 plus reference TRBV19 and TRBJ2-7, the full variable domain is DGGITQSPKYLFRKEGQNVTLSCEQNLNHDAMYWYRQDPGQGLRLIYYSQIVNDFQKGDIAEGYSVSREKKESFPLTVTSAQKNPTAFYLCASSTLRTGKGVEQYFGPGTRLTVT.